This T cell receptor (beta chain) was identified in a study of blood T cells in healthy people across ages. Study-wide results and limits: More naive CD4+ cells and higher diversity were found in long-lived than in aged donors.

The second PCR ran roughly 6 to 11 cycles with a sample-barcoded 5' primer and J-beta primers. TCRdb reanalysed the 5' RACE reads using MiXCR and keeps one entry per CDR3 protein. Of 650,000 to 800,000 distinct CDR3 sequences in the sample, 45% to 60% were seen once. Total RNA was isolated from each sample in quantities of at least 6 micrograms. The V and J ends lost 3 bases and 7 bases respectively, with 13 bases between them. This CDR3 has 14 residues. A word on this clonotype: As yet, its antigen is unknown.

The V and J genes are TRBV12-3 or TRBV12-4 and TRBJ1-5; D remains unclear. This receptor was taken from a woman at least 80 years old in good health. Source material: blood. The CDR3 region is CASSLRAGRQPQHF. CDR3 nucleotide sequence: TGTGCCAGCAGTTTGCGGGCTGGGCGGCAGCCCCAGCATTTT.